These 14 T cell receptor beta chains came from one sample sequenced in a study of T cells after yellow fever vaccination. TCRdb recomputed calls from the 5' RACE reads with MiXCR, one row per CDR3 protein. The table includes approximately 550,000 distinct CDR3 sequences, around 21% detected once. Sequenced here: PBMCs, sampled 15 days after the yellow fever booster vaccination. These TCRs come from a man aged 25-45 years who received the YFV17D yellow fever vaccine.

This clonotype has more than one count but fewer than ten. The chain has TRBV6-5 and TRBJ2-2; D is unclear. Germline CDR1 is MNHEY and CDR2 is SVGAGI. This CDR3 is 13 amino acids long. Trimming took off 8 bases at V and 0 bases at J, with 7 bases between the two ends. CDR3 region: CASRRTNTGELFF. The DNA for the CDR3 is TGTGCCAGCCGCCGTACGAACACCGGGGAGCTGTTTTTT.

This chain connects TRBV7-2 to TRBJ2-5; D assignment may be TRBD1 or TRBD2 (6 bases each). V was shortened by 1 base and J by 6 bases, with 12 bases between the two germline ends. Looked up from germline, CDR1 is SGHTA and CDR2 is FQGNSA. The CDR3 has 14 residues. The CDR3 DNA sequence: TGTGCCAGCAGCTTAGTGGTAGGGGGGCAGACCCAGTACTTC. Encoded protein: CASSLVVGGQTQYF.

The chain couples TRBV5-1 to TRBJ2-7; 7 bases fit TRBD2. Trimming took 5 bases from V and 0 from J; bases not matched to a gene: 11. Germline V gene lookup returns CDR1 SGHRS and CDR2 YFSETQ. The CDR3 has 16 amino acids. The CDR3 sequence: CASSLERGALSYEQYF. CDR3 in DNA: TGCGCCAGCAGTCTCGAGCGGGGCGCACTCTCCTACGAGCAGTACTTC.

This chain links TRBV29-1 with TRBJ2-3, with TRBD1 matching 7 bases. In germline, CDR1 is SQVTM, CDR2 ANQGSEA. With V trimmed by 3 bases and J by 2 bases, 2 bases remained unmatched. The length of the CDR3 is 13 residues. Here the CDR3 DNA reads TGCAGCGTTGATACAGGGGACACAGATACGCAGTATTTT. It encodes CSVDTGDTDTQYF.

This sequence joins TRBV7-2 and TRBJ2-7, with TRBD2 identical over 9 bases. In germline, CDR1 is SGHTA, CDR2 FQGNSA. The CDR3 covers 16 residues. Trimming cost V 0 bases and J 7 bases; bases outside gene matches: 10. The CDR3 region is CASSLAPGLAVREQYF. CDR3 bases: TGTGCCAGCAGCTTAGCGCCGGGACTAGCTGTTAGAGAGCAGTACTTC.

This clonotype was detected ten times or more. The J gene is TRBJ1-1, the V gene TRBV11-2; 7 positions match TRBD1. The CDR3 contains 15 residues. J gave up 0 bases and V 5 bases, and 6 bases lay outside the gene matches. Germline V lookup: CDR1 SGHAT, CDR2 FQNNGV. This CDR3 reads CASSQGQTMNTEAFF. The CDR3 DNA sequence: TGTGCCAGCAGCCAGGGACAGACCATGAACACTGAAGCTTTCTTT.

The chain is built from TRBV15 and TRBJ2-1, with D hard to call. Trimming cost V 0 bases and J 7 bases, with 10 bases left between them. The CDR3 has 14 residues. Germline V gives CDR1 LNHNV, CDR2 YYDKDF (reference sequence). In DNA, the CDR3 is TGTGCCACCAGCAGAGATGGGGTTTTGAATGAGCAGTTCTTC. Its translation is CATSRDGVLNEQFF.

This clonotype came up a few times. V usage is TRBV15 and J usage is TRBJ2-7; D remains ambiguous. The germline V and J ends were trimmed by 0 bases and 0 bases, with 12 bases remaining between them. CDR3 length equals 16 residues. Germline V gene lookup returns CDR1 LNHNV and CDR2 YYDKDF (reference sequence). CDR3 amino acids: CATSREGAESSYEQYF. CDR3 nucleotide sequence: TGTGCCACCAGCAGAGAGGGCGCCGAAAGCTCCTACGAGCAGTACTTC.

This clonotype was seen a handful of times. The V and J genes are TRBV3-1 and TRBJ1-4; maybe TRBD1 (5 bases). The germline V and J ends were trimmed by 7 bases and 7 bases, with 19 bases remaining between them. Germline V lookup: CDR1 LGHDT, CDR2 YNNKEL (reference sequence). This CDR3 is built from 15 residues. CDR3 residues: CASTLGFQGGEKLFF. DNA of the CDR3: TGTGCCAGCACCCTTGGTTTTCAGGGAGGTGAAAAACTGTTTTTT.

CDR3 loop: CSAREGARDIQYF. The CDR3 DNA reads as TGCAGTGCTAGGGAGGGGGCGCGAGACATTCAGTACTTC. The rearrangement joins TRBV20-1 to TRBJ2-4; a possible D gene is TRBD1 (7 bases). Germline CDR1 is DFQATT and CDR2 is SNEGSKA (reference sequence). Trimming cost V 3 bases and J 8 bases, with 14 bases left between them. The CDR3 runs to 13 residues.

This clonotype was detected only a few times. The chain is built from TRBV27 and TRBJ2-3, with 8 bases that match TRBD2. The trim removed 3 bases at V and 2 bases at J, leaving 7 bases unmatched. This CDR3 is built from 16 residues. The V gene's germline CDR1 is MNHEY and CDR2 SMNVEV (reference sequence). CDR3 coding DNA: TGTGCCAGCAGTTTGGCTGTAGCGGGAATCACAGATACGCAGTATTTT. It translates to CASSLAVAGITDTQYF.

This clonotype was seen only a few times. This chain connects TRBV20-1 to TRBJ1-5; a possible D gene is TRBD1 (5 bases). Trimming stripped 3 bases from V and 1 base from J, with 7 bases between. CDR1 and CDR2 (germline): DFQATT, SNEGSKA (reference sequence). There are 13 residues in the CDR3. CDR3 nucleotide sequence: TGCAGTGCTAGCCGGGACAGCAATCAGCCCCAGCATTTT. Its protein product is CSASRDSNQPQHF.

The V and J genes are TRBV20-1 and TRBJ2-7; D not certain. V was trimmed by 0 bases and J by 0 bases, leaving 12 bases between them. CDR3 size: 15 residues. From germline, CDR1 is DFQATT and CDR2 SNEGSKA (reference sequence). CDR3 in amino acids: CSARDRDTSSYEQYF. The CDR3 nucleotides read TGCAGTGCTAGAGATCGAGATACCAGCTCCTACGAGCAGTACTTC.

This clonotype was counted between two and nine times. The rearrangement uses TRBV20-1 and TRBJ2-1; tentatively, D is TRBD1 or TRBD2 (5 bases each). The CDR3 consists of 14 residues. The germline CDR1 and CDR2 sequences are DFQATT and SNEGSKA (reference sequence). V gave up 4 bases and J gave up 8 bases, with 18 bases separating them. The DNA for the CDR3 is TGCAGTGCTAAAGGGACCAGAGGGAGAGATGAGCAGTTCTTC. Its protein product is CSAKGTRGRDEQFF.